The entry below describes one T cell receptor beta chain. Its specificity is not known. Profiled with immunoSEQ multiplex PCR; TCRdb holds only in-frame clones, not every one. The sample consists of around 90,000 clones, around nine tenths of them appearing once. This sample was taken from a study of T cell repertoires and HLA-DP antigens. The V and J ends lost 1 base and 5 bases, in that order; junction bases with no gene match: 5. CDR1 MDHEN and CDR2 SYDVKM come from the germline V gene. This CDR3 has 15 residues. The sequencing input was CD4+ T cells from PBMCs. The V gene is TRBV28, the J gene TRBJ2-5; 9 bases map to TRBD2. This sequence originates from a man between 50 and 59 years old in good health and CMV-seronegative. The CDR3, as DNA: TGTGCCAGCAGTTTATTTACTAGCGGGCCGGAGACCCAGTACTTC. It yields the protein CASSLFTSGPETQYF.